This T cell receptor (beta chain) was obtained from a study of shared clonotypes between healthy human individuals. Libraries were prepared by immunoSEQ multiplex PCR; TCRdb keeps only in-frame clonotypes and omits some of them. The sample lists roughly 2.1 million clones, 93% seen once, with around 1.7% in the top ten. CD45RO-negative, CCR7-positively selected cells formed the naive CD8 fraction, excluding terminally differentiated effector memory CD45RA+ cells. This CDR3 is built from 13 residues. V was shortened by 0 bases and J by 13 bases, with 18 bases between the two germline ends. Per the germline V gene, CDR1 is SQVTM and CDR2 is ANQGSEA.

This clonotype was obtained from a man between 18 and 35 years old in good health. Some clones in this sample may be carry-over from other donors' samples. Sequenced: naive CD8+ T cells from PBMCs. The chain links TRBV29-1 to TRBJ1-2, with D perhaps TRBD1 (5 bases). CDR3: CSVEDLWDLGGTF. CDR3 DNA: TGCAGCGTTGAAGATCTGTGGGACCTCGGAGGCACCTTC.